This T cell receptor (beta chain) was sequenced for a study of T cells in Graves' hyperthyroidism and ophthalmopathy. It was RNA transcripts that yielded the amplified TCR beta CDR3 regions. TCR CDR3 underwent first-round RT-PCR with the HTBI primer set. TCRdb analysed the multiplex PCR reads with MiXCR anew, one entry per CDR3 protein. The table shows about 560,000 distinct CDR3 sequences, with over 15% occurring only once. CDR3 length: 13 amino acids. V lost 2 bases to trimming and J lost 5 bases, with 7 bases between them. Looked up from germline, CDR1 is MNHEY and CDR2 is SVGEGT. This clonotype was seen at least ten times.

The rearrangement uses TRBV6-2 or TRBV6-3 and TRBJ2-1; no clear D. The sequencing input was blood. The sequence was obtained from a woman younger than 30 with Graves' hyperthyroidism. Here the CDR3 reads CASSYVRNNEQFF. The CDR3 region has the DNA TGTGCCAGCAGTTACGTCAGAAACAATGAGCAGTTCTTC.